This entry describes one T cell receptor (beta chain). The record originates from a study of CD8+ T cells in alopecia areata. Lesional scalp punch biopsies and peripheral blood came from alopecia areata patients. Extracted from the samples, RNA was reverse transcribed into cDNA to serve as the sequencing template. Data came from immunoSEQ multiplex PCR; TCRdb stores just in-frame clones and leaves some out. The table has fewer than 40,000 clones, roughly 53% seen once. The V end lost 6 bases, the J end lost 4 bases, and 9 bases lay between the germline ends. CDR3 length: 12 residues. Germline V gives CDR1 MDHEN, CDR2 SYDVKM.

The clonotype comes from a human donor with alopecia areata. The gene calls are TRBV28 and TRBJ1-1; no reliable D call. The sequenced sample consisted of NKG2D-high CD8+ T cells sorted from blood. CDR3 protein: CASSPWGTEAFF. The CDR3, as DNA: TGTGCCAGCAGCCCTTGGGGCACTGAAGCTTTCTTT.